This T cell receptor (beta chain) was retrieved from a study of cytomegalovirus exposure and HLA in healthy donors. Regarding the study as a whole: Reported performance of the classifier showed diagnosis of cytomegalovirus status with high specificity and sensitivity. After further analysis at a later stage, 16,951 TCR beta sequences were associated with HLA alleles at 0.05 false discovery rate. Confirmation was obtained in vitro that a few CMV-associated chains are specific for CMV antigens.

Concerning this clone itself: Its cognate antigen is unknown.

CDR3 size: 14 residues. Germline CDR1 SEHNR, CDR2 FQNEAQ (reference sequence). Trimming took off 5 bases at V and 6 bases at J, with 14 bases between the two ends. This PCR relied on a set of 60 Vbeta primers and 13 Jbeta primers. The repertoire was sequenced with immunoSEQ multiplex PCR; TCRdb's copy has only in-frame clones and lacks some. The data contain 90,000 to 140,000 clones, around 77% of them singletons. This sequence joins TRBV7-9 and TRBJ1-5, with D maybe TRBD1 (6 bases). This clonotype originated in a woman aged 40 to 55 in good health and CMV-seropositive. The specimen sequenced was PBMCs. This CDR3 reads CASSDPRGGQPQHF. The CDR3 region has the DNA TGTGCCAGCAGCGATCCCCGAGGGGGTCAGCCCCAGCATTTT.